The source of this T cell receptor beta chain is a study of blood T cell repertoires in COVID-19. The V end was cut by 4 bases, the J end by 10 bases, with 14 bases between. The V gene's germline CDR1 is SGHTA and CDR2 FQGNSA. The CDR3 has 13 residues. Measured with immunoSEQ multiplex PCR; TCRdb has only the in-frame clones, and not every one. The sample has roughly 200,000 clones, about 83% seen once. Sequencing input: peripheral blood. V usage is TRBV7-2 and J usage is TRBJ2-1, with a possible D match to TRBD1 (6 bases). This sequence was found in a woman under 30 who had recovered from COVID-19. The CDR3 spells CASSSRPGQEQFF. The CDR3, as DNA: TGTGCCAGCAGCTCCAGGCCGGGACAAGAGCAGTTCTTC.